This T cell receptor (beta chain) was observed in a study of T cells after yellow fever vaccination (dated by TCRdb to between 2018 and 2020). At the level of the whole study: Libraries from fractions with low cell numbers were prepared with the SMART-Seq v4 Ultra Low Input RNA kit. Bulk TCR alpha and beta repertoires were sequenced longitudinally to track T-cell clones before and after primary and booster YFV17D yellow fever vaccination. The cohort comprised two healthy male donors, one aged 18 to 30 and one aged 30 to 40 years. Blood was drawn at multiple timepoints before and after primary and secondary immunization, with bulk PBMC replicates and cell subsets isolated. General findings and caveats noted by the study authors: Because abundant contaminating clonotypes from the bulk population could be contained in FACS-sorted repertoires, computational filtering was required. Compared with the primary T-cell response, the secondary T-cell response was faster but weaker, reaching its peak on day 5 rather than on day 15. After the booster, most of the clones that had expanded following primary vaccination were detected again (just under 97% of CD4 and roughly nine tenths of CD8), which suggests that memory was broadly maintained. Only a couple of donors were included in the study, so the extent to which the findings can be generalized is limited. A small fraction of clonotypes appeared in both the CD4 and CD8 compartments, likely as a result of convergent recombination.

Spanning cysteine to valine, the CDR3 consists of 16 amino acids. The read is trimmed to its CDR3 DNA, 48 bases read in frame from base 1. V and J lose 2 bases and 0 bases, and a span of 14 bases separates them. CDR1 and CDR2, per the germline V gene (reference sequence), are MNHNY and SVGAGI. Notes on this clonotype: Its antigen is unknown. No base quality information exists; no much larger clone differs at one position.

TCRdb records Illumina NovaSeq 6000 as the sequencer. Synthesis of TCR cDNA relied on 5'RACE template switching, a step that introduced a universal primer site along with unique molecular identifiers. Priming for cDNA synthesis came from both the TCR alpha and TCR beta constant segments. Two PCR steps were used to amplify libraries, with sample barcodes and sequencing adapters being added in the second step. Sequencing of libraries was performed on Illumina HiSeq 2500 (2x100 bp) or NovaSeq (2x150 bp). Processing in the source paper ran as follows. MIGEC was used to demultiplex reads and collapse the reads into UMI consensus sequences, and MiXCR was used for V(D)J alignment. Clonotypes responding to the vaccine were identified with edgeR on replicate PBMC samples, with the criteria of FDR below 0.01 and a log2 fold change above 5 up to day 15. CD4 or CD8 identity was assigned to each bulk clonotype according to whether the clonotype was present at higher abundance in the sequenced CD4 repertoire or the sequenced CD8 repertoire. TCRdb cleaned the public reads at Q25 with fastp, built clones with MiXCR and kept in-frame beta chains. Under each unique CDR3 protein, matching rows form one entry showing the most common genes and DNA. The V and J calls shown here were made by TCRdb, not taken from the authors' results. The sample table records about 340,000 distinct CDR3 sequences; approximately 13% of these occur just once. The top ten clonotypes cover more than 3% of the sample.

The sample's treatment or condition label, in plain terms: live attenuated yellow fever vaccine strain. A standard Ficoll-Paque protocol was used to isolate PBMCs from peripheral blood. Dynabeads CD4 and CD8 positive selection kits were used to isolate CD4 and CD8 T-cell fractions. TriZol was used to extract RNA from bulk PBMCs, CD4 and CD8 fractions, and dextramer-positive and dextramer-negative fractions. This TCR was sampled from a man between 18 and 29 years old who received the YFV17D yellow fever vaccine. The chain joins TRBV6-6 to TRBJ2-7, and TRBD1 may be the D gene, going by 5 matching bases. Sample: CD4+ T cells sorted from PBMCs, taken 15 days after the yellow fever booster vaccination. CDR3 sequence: CASSYGRGRGSYEQYV. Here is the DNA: TGTGCCAGCAGTTACGGAAGGGGAAGAGGCTCCTACGAGCAGTACGTC.